Described below is a single T cell receptor beta chain sequence and its context. The sample is drawn from a study of blood T cell repertoires in COVID-19. As for the study in general: The United States, Italy and Spain were the sources of the acute and convalescent COVID-19 samples. Sample material is recorded as cDNA or gDNA derived from T cells, B-cell-depleted T cells, or PBMCs.

Germline loops: CDR1 SGHRS, CDR2 YFSETQ. The CDR3 loop spans 15 amino acids. With 2 bases removed from V and 4 bases from J, the gap between germline ends came to 12 bases. Original methodology: Amplified reference gene primers provided the basis for estimating nucleated cell counts. This table comes from immunoSEQ multiplex PCR, and its TCRdb copy is limited to in-frame clones, with some not included. The V and J calls and the clone size are those of that table, but D and trimming were determined from the DNA. The sample records 40,000 to 55,000 clones, roughly 87% being singletons. The specimen sequenced was peripheral blood. The chain combines TRBV5-1 with TRBJ2-2, with a weak D call TRBD1 (6 bases). The clonotype originates from a woman older than 75 with acute or convalescent COVID-19. The CDR3, as DNA: TGCGCCAGCAGCTTACGGCAGGGGTCCACCGGGGAGCTGTTTTTT. It translates to CASSLRQGSTGELFF.